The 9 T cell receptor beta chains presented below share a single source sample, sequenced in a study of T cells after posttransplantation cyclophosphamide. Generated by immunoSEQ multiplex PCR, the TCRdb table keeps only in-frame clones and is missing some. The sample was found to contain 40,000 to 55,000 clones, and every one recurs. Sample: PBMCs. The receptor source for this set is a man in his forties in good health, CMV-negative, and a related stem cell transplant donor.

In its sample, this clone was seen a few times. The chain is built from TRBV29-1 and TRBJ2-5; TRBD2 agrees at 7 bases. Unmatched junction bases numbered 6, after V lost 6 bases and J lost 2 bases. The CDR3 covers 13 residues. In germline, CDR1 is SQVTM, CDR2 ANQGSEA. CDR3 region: CSVSASGQETQYF. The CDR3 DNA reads TGCAGCGTCTCAGCTAGCGGACAAGAGACCCAGTACTTC.

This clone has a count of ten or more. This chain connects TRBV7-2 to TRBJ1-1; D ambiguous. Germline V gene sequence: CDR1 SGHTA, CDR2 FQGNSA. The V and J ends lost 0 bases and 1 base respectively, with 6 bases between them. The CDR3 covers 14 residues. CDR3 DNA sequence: TGTGCCAGCAGCTTAGCCCACGGGAACACTGAAGCTTTCTTT. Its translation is CASSLAHGNTEAFF.

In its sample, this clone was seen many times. CDR3 nucleotides: TGCGCCAGCCGGACTAGCGCATACAATGAGCAGTTCTTC. Translated, it gives CASRTSAYNEQFF. This chain joins TRBV10-2 and TRBJ2-1; TRBD2 matches 9 bases. The junction had 3 bases not matched to a gene; V was cut back by 8 bases and J by 4 bases. CDR1 WSHSY and CDR2 SAAADI come from the germline V gene. This CDR3 has 13 residues.

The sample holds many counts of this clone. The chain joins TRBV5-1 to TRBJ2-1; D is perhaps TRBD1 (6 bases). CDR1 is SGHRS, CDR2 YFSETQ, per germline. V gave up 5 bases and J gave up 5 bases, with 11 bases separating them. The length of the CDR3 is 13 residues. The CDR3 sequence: CASSPNRDNEQFF. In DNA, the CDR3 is TGCGCCAGCAGTCCTAACAGGGACAATGAGCAGTTCTTC.

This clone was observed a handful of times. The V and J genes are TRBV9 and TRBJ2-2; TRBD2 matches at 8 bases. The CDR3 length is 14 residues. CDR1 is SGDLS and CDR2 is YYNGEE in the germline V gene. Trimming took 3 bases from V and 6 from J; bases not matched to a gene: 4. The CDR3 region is CASSGQAGAGELFF. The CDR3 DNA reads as TGTGCCAGCAGCGGACAAGCGGGAGCCGGGGAGCTGTTTTTT.

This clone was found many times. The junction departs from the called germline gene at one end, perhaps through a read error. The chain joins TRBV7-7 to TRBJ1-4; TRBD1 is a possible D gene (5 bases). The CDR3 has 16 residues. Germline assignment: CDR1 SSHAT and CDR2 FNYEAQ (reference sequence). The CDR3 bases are TGTGCTAGCAGCTTAGGGGCCGGGGGTGCAAATGAAAAACTGTTTTTT. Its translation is CASSLGAGGANEKLFF. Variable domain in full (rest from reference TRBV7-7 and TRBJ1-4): GAGVSQSPRYKVTKRGQDVTLRCDPISSHATLYWYQQALGQGPEFLTYFNYEAQPDKSGLPSDRFSAERPEGSISTLTIQRTEQRDSAMYRCASSLGAGGANEKLFFGSGTQLSVL.

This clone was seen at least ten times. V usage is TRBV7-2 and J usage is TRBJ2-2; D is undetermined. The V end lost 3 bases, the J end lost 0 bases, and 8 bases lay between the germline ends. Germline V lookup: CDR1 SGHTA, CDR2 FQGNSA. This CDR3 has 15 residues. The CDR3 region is CASSFGQANTGELFF. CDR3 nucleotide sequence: TGTGCCAGCAGCTTTGGGCAGGCGAACACCGGGGAGCTGTTTTTT.

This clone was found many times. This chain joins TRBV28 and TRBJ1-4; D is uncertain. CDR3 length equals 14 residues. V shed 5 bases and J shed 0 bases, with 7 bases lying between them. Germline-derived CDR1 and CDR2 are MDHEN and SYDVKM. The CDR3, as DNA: TGTGCCAGCAGTCTCCAGTCAACTAATGAAAAACTGTTTTTT. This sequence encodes CASSLQSTNEKLFF. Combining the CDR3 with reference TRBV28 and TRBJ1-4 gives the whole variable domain DVKVTQSSRYLVKRTGEKVFLECVQDMDHENMFWYRQDPGLGLRLIYFSYDVKMKEKGDIPEGYSVSREKKERFSLILESASTNQTSMYLCASSLQSTNEKLFFGSGTQLSVL.

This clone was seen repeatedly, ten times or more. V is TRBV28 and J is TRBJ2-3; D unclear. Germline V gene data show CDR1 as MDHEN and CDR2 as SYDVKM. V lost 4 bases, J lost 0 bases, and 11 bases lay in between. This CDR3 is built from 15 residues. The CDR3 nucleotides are TGTGCCAGCAGTTCCCCGGGTACTAGCACAGATACGCAGTATTTT. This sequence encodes CASSSPGTSTDTQYF.